Reported below is one T cell receptor beta chain. Its antigen is unidentified. The CDR3 covers 18 residues. Germline V gene lookup returns CDR1 SGHRS and CDR2 YFSETQ. V gave up 4 bases and J gave up 1 base; unmatched junction bases: 15. The sample belongs to a study of T-cell memory formation after mild COVID-19. Study-wide results and limits: Detection of some responders pre-infection suggested pre-existing cross-reactive memory T cells participated.

A single record per CDR3 protein comes from TCRdb applying MiXCR to the 5' RACE reads. The sample lists around 130,000 distinct CDR3 sequences; around 15% were seen once. The material sequenced was PBMCs or a T cell subset sorted from them (not recorded which). The source of this sequence is an adult woman who had mild COVID-19 (a few samples of this study predate the infection). Cell type and time point are not known. This chain links TRBV5-1 with TRBJ1-2, with 8 bases lining up with TRBD1. This chain's CDR3 is CASSTAGTGDGVNYGYTF. The CDR3 nucleotides are TGCGCCAGCAGCACAGCCGGGACAGGAGACGGTGTTAACTATGGCTACACCTTC. The full variable domain, completed using reference TRBV5-1 and TRBJ1-2, is KAGVTQTPRYLIKTRGQQVTLSCSPISGHRSVSWYQQTPGQGLQFLFEYFSETQRNKGNFPGRFSGRQFSNSRSEMNVSTLELGDSALYLCASSTAGTGDGVNYGYTFGSGTRLTVV.